This TCR beta chain was recorded in a study of shared clonotypes between healthy human individuals. CDR3 size: 14 residues. CDR1 and CDR2 (germline): SGHKS, YYEKEE (reference sequence). The V gene lost 3 bases and the J gene lost 0 bases, with 9 bases spanning the gap. Those who donated, Caucasian adults without exception, all lived in Nashville, Tennessee. CD45RA-negative memory and CD45RA+ naive subsets were split from the CD4+ cells. Sorted-subset replicate PCRs used 200 ng of genomic DNA. This amount corresponded to approximately 30,000 T cell genomes. Assay: immunoSEQ multiplex PCR; the TCRdb copy retains only in-frame clones and omits some. Seen here are hundreds of thousands of clones, 55% to 85% observed once, and the top ten hold under 2%.

Sequencing was performed on memory CD4+ T cells sorted from blood. Subset given: CD45RA-negative fraction. The origin of this receptor is a woman under 40 in good health. V is TRBV5-5 and J is TRBJ1-1, with D perhaps TRBD1 (6 bases). This CDR3 is CASSSTGLNTEAFF. The CDR3 bases are TGTGCCAGCAGCTCCACAGGGCTGAACACTGAAGCTTTCTTT.